This is a list of T cell receptor beta chains from one sample in a study of T cell changes during pregnancy in multiple sclerosis. TCRdb keeps only in-frame clones here, not all; method: immunoSEQ multiplex PCR. The sample contains approximately 40,000 clones, 85% to 95% of which appear only once. The sequenced sample was CD8+ T cells from peripheral blood mononuclear cells, obtained in the third trimester of pregnancy. The source of these receptors is a female donor with multiple sclerosis, enrolled in a pregnancy study. Each CDR3 is given with its conserved first and last residue. The order of the fields is D gene, clone size, V gene, J gene, CDR3 DNA, CDR3 protein. The D gene is left open where the match is weak. Only part of the rows carry a size: once, few, many, or a class if the clone is expanded.

D gene: NA; clone size: NA; V gene: TRBV19; J gene: TRBJ2-1; CDR3 DNA: TGTGCCAGTAGTACGGAGGTCTTCTCCTACAATGAGCAGTTCTTC; CDR3 protein: CASSTEVFSYNEQFF
D gene: NA; clone size: NA; V gene: TRBV4-1; J gene: TRBJ2-2; CDR3 DNA: TGCGCCAGCAGCCAAGGCTCACTAGAGCTAAACACCGGGGAGCTGTTTTTT; CDR3 protein: CASSQGSLELNTGELFF
D gene: NA; clone size: once; V gene: TRBV4-1; J gene: TRBJ2-7; CDR3 DNA: TGCGCCAGCAGCCATGACAGCTCCTACGAGCAGTACTTC; CDR3 protein: CASSHDSSYEQYF
D gene: NA; clone size: NA; V gene: TRBV6-5; J gene: TRBJ2-1; CDR3 DNA: TGTGCCAGCAGTTACTTTGGCCAAACCTACAATGAGCAGTTCTTC; CDR3 protein: CASSYFGQTYNEQFF
D gene: TRBD1; clone size: NA; V gene: TRBV29-1; J gene: TRBJ1-2; CDR3 DNA: TGCAGCGTTGGGTCGCCAGGGGGCATAAACTATGGCTACACCTTC; CDR3 protein: CSVGSPGGINYGYTF
D gene: NA; clone size: NA; V gene: TRBV7-8; J gene: TRBJ1-1; CDR3 DNA: TGTGCCAGCACCTTGGAGCGGGGGAACACTGAAGCTTTCTTT; CDR3 protein: CASTLERGNTEAFF
D gene: TRBD1; clone size: NA; V gene: TRBV2; J gene: TRBJ2-7; CDR3 DNA: TGTGCCCTACAGGACAGGGGAAACGAGCAGTACTTC; CDR3 protein: CALQDRGNEQYF
D gene: NA; clone size: NA; V gene: TRBV9; J gene: TRBJ2-1; CDR3 DNA: TGTGCCAGCAGCGTGTTCCGGGGCAATGAGCAGTTCTTC; CDR3 protein: CASSVFRGNEQFF
D gene: TRBD2; clone size: NA; V gene: TRBV4-2; J gene: TRBJ2-4; CDR3 DNA: TGTGCCAGCAGCCAAGACGGATTTCGAACACTAGCGGGGGGTCCCAACATTCAGTACTTC; CDR3 protein: CASSQDGFRTLAGGPNIQYF
D gene: NA; clone size: NA; V gene: TRBV27; J gene: TRBJ1-5; CDR3 DNA: TGTGCCAGCAGTCTCAACACAGGGCTCCAGCCCCAGCATTTT; CDR3 protein: CASSLNTGLQPQHF
D gene: NA; clone size: once; V gene: TRBV15; J gene: TRBJ1-3; CDR3 DNA: TGTGCCACCAGCAGTCCGGGTAGCTCCACGGGAAACACCATATATTTT; CDR3 protein: CATSSPGSSTGNTIYF
D gene: NA; clone size: NA; V gene: TRBV28; J gene: TRBJ2-5; CDR3 DNA: TGTGCCAGCAACCCCGGACTTCTGTGGGAGACCCAGTACTTC; CDR3 protein: CASNPGLLWETQYF
D gene: NA; clone size: NA; V gene: TRBV27; J gene: TRBJ2-1; CDR3 DNA: TGTGCCAGCAGTTCTAAGAGGCAGGGGTTTCCACCCTCTACTTACAATGAGCAGTTCTTC; CDR3 protein: CASSSKRQGFPPSTYNEQFF